Following are 17 T cell receptor beta chains from one sample sequenced in a study of shared clonotypes between healthy human individuals. The repertoire was sequenced with immunoSEQ multiplex PCR; TCRdb's copy has only in-frame clones and lacks some. The table shows 450,000 to 500,000 clones, with around 85% occurring only once. Sequencing input: PBMCs. The receptor source for this set is a woman aged 40 to 50 in good health. Some clones in this sample may be carry-over from other donors' samples.

The chain has TRBV5-6 and TRBJ2-1; D perhaps matches TRBD2 (6 bases). Germline assignment: CDR1 SGHDT and CDR2 YYEEEE. This CDR3 contains 15 residues. The ends were cut back, 0 bases at V and 6 bases at J, with 13 bases in the middle. The CDR3 nucleotides read TGTGCCAGCAGCTTGGCGGGAGCACACGTCAATGAGCAGTTCTTC. Its translation: CASSLAGAHVNEQFF.

The rearrangement joins TRBV5-1 to TRBJ2-2; the D gene is possibly TRBD1 (6 bases). Trimming removed 0 bases at V and 7 bases at J, with 10 bases between. This CDR3 comprises 14 residues. Germline V gives CDR1 SGHRS, CDR2 YFSETQ. CDR3 residues: CASSLDRVDGELFF. The CDR3 bases are TGCGCCAGCAGCTTGGACAGGGTGGACGGGGAGCTGTTTTTT.

The chain employs TRBV10-3 and TRBJ2-1, with 7 bases lining up with TRBD2. The CDR3 spans 13 residues. The germline gives CDR1 ENHRY, CDR2 SYGVKD. The V segment lost 0 bases and the J segment 14 bases; nucleotides outside the gene matches: 7. The CDR3 region is CAISESQTSREFF. As DNA, the CDR3 is TGTGCCATCAGTGAGTCGCAGACTAGCAGGGAGTTCTTC.

This chain connects TRBV11-2 to TRBJ2-7; D gene unclear. V was shortened by 5 bases and J by 0 bases, with 11 bases between the two germline ends. Germline assignment: CDR1 SGHAT and CDR2 FQNNGV. The CDR3 is 14 residues long. The CDR3 sequence: CASSPSWGSYEQYF. The CDR3 DNA reads TGTGCCAGCAGCCCCTCTTGGGGCTCCTACGAGCAGTACTTC.

The chain recombines TRBV6-1 with TRBJ2-7; 14 bases align to TRBD2. Unmatched junction bases numbered 10, after V lost 0 bases and J lost 6 bases. Germline CDR1 and CDR2: MNHNS and SASEGT. The CDR3 loop spans 18 amino acids. The chain's CDR3 is CASSEAGEWTSGRFEQYF. The DNA of the CDR3 is TGTGCCAGCAGTGAAGCAGGCGAGTGGACTAGCGGGAGGTTCGAGCAGTACTTC.

Worth noting for this clone: The conserved final phenylalanine or tryptophan is absent from the CDR3, which likely points to a read error. The V gene is TRBV6-5, the J gene TRBJ1-5, with D perhaps matching TRBD1 (6 bases). This CDR3 region has 16 residues. Germline CDR1 MNHEY, CDR2 SVGAGI. This CDR3 is CASSYRQVRLGQPQHS. In DNA form, the CDR3 reads TGTGCAAGCAGTTACCGACAGGTCCGATTGGGGCAGCCCCAGCATTCT.

This chain connects TRBV6-5 to TRBJ1-5, with 7 bases identical to TRBD1. Per the germline V gene, CDR1 is MNHEY and CDR2 is SVGAGI. The CDR3 runs to 15 residues. V shed 4 bases and J 3 bases; nucleotides not matched to a gene: 6. CDR3 sequence reads: CASSSPTGVNQPQHF. The CDR3, as DNA: TGTGCCAGCAGTTCACCTACAGGGGTCAATCAGCCCCAGCATTTT.

This chain joins TRBV11-2 and TRBJ2-7, with D perhaps TRBD1 or TRBD2 (5 bases each). From germline, CDR1 is SGHAT and CDR2 FQNNGV. This CDR3 comprises 15 residues. Trimming cost V 7 bases and J 3 bases, with 19 bases left between them. The CDR3 nucleotides read TGTGCCAGCAAAGCTTCCGTAGGGACCAACTACGAGCAGTACTTC. It yields the protein CASKASVGTNYEQYF.

Remarks on this clone: This is likely an artifact of a read error, given a far larger clone one base away. Other DNA sequences in the sample encode the same CDR3. The genes are TRBV6-1 and TRBJ1-5, with 7 bases aligning to TRBD1. This CDR3 contains 15 residues. J was trimmed by 6 bases and V by 5 bases; bases with no gene match: 10. Germline CDR1 is MNHNS and CDR2 is SASEGT. The CDR3 sequence: CASSWQTGHSQPQHF. The CDR3 DNA follows: TGTGCCAGCAGTTGGCAGACAGGGCATAGTCAGCCCCAGCATTTT.

The V gene is TRBV9, the J gene TRBJ2-7; D is uncertain. The V end was cut by 4 bases, the J end by 0 bases, with 11 bases between. The germline V gene encodes CDR1 SGDLS and CDR2 YYNGEE. This CDR3 spans 14 amino acids. CDR3 residues: CASSPWAFSYEQYF. The CDR3 bases are TGTGCCAGCAGCCCCTGGGCATTCTCCTACGAGCAGTACTTC.

The chain combines TRBV7-2 with TRBJ1-2; TRBD1 aligns across 9 bases. After removal of 5 bases from V and 4 bases from J, the junction contained 8 bases not matched to a gene. This CDR3 region has 15 residues. The germline gives CDR1 SGHTA, CDR2 FQGNSA. This CDR3 is CASSGNRGRGYGYTF. The CDR3 nucleotides are TGTGCCAGCAGCGGAAACAGGGGGCGAGGCTATGGCTACACCTTC.

The genes are TRBV6-5 and TRBJ2-6, with a tentative D call TRBD1 (6 bases). The germline V gene encodes CDR1 MNHEY and CDR2 SVGAGI. Trimming took 3 bases from V and 5 from J, leaving 11 bases between them. CDR3 size: 15 residues. Here the CDR3 DNA reads TGTGCCAGCAGTTATTCAGGGGAAAGGGCCAACGTCCTGACTTTC. It codes for CASSYSGERANVLTF.

This rearrangement joins TRBV6-6 to TRBJ1-2, with a tentative D call TRBD1 (5 bases). The CDR3 is made up of 13 amino acids. Deletions cut 0 bases from V and 8 bases from J, with 10 bases between. Germline V gene lookup returns CDR1 MNHNY and CDR2 SVGAGI (reference sequence). CDR3 nucleotides: TGTGCCAGCAGTTACTCCGGGACCCGGGGCTACACCTTC. This translates into CASSYSGTRGYTF.

As to this clone: A read error likely explains this, since a far larger clone differs by one base. The genes are TRBV5-8 and TRBJ2-3; D gene uncertain. CDR3 length equals 14 residues. In germline, CDR1 is SGHTS, CDR2 YDEGEE. The CDR3 loop is CASSPALLTDTQYF. For the CDR3, the DNA is TGTGCTAGCAGCCCCGCCCTCCTAACAGATACGCAGTATTTT. Based on the CDR3 plus reference TRBV5-8 and TRBJ2-3, the full variable domain is EAGVTQSPTHLIKTRGQQATLRCSPISGHTSVYWYQQALGLGLQFLLWYDEGEERNRGNFPPRFSGRQFPNYSSELNVNALELEDSALYLCASSPALLTDTQYFGPGTRLTVL.

About this clone: This likely came from a read error, as a far larger clone is one base away. The same CDR3 can be traced to other DNA sequences in this sample. This chain joins TRBV4-2 and TRBJ2-5; 9 nucleotides match TRBD2. This CDR3 has 16 residues. The J segment lost 5 bases and the V segment lost 4 bases, leaving 11 bases of the junction unmatched. Germline CDR1 reads LGHNA; CDR2 reads YNFKEQ. CDR3 DNA sequence: TGTGCCAGCAGCCCATCAACCGGTACTAGCGGGGAGACCCAGTACTTC. Protein sequence: CASSPSTGTSGETQYF.

The J gene is TRBJ2-7, the V gene TRBV28; no clear D. CDR1 MDHEN and CDR2 SYDVKM come from the germline V gene. Trimming stripped 8 bases from V and 0 bases from J, with 11 bases between. The CDR3 sequence is 13 residues long. The CDR3 nucleotides read TGTGCCAGCGGGGTGACCCTCTCCTACGAGCAGTACTTC. Translation: CASGVTLSYEQYF.

The chain links TRBV6-1 to TRBJ2-5; TRBD2 might be the D (5 bases). This CDR3 has 14 amino acids. Germline V CDR1 and CDR2: MNHNS, SASEGT. The V gene lost 4 bases and the J gene lost 1 base, with 10 bases spanning the gap. The CDR3 nucleotides are TGTGCCAGCAGTGCTGGCGGGTTCCAAGAGACCCAGTACTTC. This sequence encodes CASSAGGFQETQYF.